These 8 T cell receptor beta chains were sequenced from one sample in a study of blood T cell repertoires in COVID-19. The data were produced by immunoSEQ multiplex PCR, yet TCRdb's version contains in-frame clones alone and is incomplete. The sample records 90,000 to 150,000 clones, 70% to 80% being singletons. The sequenced material came from peripheral blood. The receptor source for this set is a human donor in a cohort sampled during active COVID-19.

This sequence joins TRBV5-3 and TRBJ1-2; unclear D gene. TRBV5-3 is an ORF, with its function uncertain. V lost 5 bases to trimming and J lost 6 bases, with 23 bases between them. The CDR3 is 16 residues long. CDR3 protein: CARRAIGKNTVDGYTF. The CDR3 DNA sequence: TGTGCCAGAAGGGCCATCGGGAAGAACACTGTCGATGGCTACACCTTC.

The V gene is TRBV11-3, the J gene TRBJ1-1, with a tentative D call TRBD1 (5 bases). Trimming left V 1 base short and J 1 base short, with 10 bases between. CDR1 and CDR2 from the germline V gene are SGHNT and YENEEA. The CDR3 has 15 residues. The CDR3 spells CASSLVGGKNTEAFF. CDR3 nucleotides: TGTGCCAGCAGCTTAGTCGGGGGTAAGAACACTGAAGCTTTCTTT.

This chain uses TRBV6-5 with TRBJ2-1; D might be TRBD2 (7 bases). Between the trimmed V and J ends, which lost 0 bases and 8 bases, there was a span of 17 bases. Germline V gene lookup returns CDR1 MNHEY and CDR2 SVGAGI. This CDR3 comprises 16 residues. CDR3 protein: CASSYSRGAGSYEQFF. The CDR3 DNA reads TGTGCCAGCAGTTACTCACGGGGGGCGGGTAGCTATGAGCAGTTCTTC.

This clone was seen a handful of times. The chain combines TRBV4-1 with TRBJ2-7; D ambiguous. This CDR3 has 14 amino acids. The V end was cut by 0 bases, the J end by 3 bases, with 9 bases between. CDR1 is MGHRA and CDR2 is YSYEKL in the germline V gene. The CDR3 sequence: CASSQEAQFYEQYF. DNA of the CDR3: TGCGCCAGCAGCCAAGAAGCACAGTTCTACGAGCAGTACTTC.

The chain couples TRBV5-4 to TRBJ1-2; 10 nucleotides align to TRBD1. The CDR3 is made up of 13 amino acids. Germline CDR1 and CDR2: SGHNT and YYREEE (reference sequence). V was pared by 4 bases and J by 6 bases, with 3 bases of the junction left unmatched. In DNA form, the CDR3 reads TGTGCCAGCAGCCCAGGGACAGGGGATGGCTACACCTTC. Translation gives CASSPGTGDGYTF. Together with reference TRBV5-4 and TRBJ1-2, the CDR3 gives the full variable domain: ETGVTQSPTHLIKTRGQQVTLRCSSQSGHNTVSWYQQALGQGPQFIFQYYREEENGRGNFPPRFSGLQFPNYSSELNVNALELDDSALYLCASSPGTGDGYTFGSGTRLTVV.

A single count supports this clone. V usage is TRBV9 and J usage is TRBJ2-1; TRBD2 matches 11 bases. CDR1 is SGDLS, CDR2 YYNGEE, per germline. V lost 0 bases and J lost 6; bases outside the gene matches: 5. CDR3 length: 16 amino acids. This CDR3 is CASSVGVSGGANEQFF. CDR3 nucleotides: TGTGCCAGCAGCGTAGGAGTTAGCGGGGGGGCCAATGAGCAGTTCTTC.

This clone was detected only once. The chain links TRBV19 to TRBJ1-3, with TRBD1 as a possible D gene (5 bases). The V end lost 8 bases, the J end lost 8 bases, and 19 bases lay between the germline ends. Germline-derived CDR1 and CDR2 are LNHDA and SQIVND (reference sequence). This CDR3 has 14 amino acids. CDR3 sequence reads: CASAIWARGDTIYF. The CDR3 DNA sequence: TGTGCCAGTGCCATCTGGGCCCGGGGGGACACCATATATTTT. Drawing the rest from reference TRBV19 and TRBJ1-3, the complete variable domain is DGGITQSPKYLFRKEGQNVTLSCEQNLNHDAMYWYRQDPGQGLRLIYYSQIVNDFQKGDIAEGYSVSREKKESFPLTVTSAQKNPTAFYLCASAIWARGDTIYFGEGSWLTVV.

J is TRBJ2-7 and V is TRBV3-1 (or the pseudogene TRBV3-2); D is unclear. Trimming pared 4 bases from V and 2 bases from J, leaving 15 bases between. From germline, CDR1 is LGHDT and CDR2 YNNKEL (reference sequence). The CDR3 runs to 15 residues. CDR3 in DNA: TGTGCCAGCAGCCGGGTAGCCCGAGCCCCCTACGAGCAGTACTTC. It translates to CASSRVARAPYEQYF.